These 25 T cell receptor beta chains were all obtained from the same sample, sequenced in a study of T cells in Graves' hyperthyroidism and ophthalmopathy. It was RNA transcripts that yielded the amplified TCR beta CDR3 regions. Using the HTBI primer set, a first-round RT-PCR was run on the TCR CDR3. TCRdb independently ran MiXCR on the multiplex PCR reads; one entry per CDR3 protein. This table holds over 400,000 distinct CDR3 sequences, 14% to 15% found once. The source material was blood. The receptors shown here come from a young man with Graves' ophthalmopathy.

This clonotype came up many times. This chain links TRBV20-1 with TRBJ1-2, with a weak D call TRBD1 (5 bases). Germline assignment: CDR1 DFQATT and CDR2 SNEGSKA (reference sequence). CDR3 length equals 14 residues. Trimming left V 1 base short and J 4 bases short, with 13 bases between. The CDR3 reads CSARGAWDLYGYTF. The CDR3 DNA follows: TGCAGTGCTAGAGGGGCATGGGACCTCTATGGCTACACCTTC.

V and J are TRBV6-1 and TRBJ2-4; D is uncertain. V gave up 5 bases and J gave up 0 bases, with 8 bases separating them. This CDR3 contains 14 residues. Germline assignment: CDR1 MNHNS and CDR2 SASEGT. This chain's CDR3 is CASSRALAKNIQYF. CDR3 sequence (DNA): TGTGCCAGCAGTCGAGCGTTAGCCAAAAACATTCAGTACTTC.

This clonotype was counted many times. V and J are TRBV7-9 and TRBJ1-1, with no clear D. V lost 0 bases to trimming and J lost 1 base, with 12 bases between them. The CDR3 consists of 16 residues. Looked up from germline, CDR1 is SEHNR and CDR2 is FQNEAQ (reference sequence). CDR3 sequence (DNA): TGTGCCAGCAGCTTAGCGCGTTCCTTACCGAACACTGAAGCTTTCTTT. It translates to CASSLARSLPNTEAFF.

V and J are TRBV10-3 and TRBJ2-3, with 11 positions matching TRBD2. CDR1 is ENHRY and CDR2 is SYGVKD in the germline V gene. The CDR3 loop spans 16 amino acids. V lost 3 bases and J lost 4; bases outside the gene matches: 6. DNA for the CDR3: TGTGCCATCAGTGACAGTAGCGGGGGGGCCGCAGATACGCAGTATTTT. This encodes CAISDSSGGAADTQYF.

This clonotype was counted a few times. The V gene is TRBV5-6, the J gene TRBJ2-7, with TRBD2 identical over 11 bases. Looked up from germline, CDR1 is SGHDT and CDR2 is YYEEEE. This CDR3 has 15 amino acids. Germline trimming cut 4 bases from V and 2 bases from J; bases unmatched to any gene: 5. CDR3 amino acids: CASSHGTSGAYEQYF. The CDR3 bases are TGTGCCAGCAGCCACGGGACTAGCGGAGCCTACGAGCAGTACTTC.

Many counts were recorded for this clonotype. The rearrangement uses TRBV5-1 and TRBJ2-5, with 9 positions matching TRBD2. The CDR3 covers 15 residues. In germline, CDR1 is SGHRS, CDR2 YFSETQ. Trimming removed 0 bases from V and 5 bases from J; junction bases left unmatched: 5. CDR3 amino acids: CASSLGIAGAETQYF. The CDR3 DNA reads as TGCGCCAGCAGCTTGGGGATAGCGGGGGCTGAGACCCAGTACTTC.

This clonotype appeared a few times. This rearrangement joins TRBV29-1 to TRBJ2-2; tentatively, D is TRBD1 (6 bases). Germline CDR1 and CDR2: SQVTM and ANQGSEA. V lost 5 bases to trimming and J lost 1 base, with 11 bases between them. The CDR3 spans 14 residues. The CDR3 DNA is TGCAGCGTTTTGGGGGCCCAGAACACCGGGGAGCTGTTTTTT. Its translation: CSVLGAQNTGELFF.

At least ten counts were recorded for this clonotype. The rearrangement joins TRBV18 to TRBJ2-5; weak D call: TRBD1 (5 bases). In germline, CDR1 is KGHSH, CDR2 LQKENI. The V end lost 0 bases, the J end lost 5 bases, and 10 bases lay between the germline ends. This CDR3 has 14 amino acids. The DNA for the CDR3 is TGTGCCAGCTCACCACCGGCCAGGGTGGAGACCCAGTACTTC. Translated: CASSPPARVETQYF.

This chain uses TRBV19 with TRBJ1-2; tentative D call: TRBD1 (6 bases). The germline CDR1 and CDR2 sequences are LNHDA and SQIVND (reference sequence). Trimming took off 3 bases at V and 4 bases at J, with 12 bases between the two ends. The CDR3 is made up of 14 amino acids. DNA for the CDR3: TGTGCCAGTAGTATTGAAGGCAGGGGCTATGGCTACACCTTC. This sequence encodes CASSIEGRGYGYTF.

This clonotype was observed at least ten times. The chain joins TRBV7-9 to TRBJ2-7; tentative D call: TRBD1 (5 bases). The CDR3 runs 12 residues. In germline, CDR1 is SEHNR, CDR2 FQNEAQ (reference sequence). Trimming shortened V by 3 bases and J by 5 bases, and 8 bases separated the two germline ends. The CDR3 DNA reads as TGTGCCAGCAGCTTCTTCAGGGACGAGCAGTACTTC. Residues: CASSFFRDEQYF.

The CDR3 is CASTKGNSKNIQYF. The CDR3 nucleotides read TGTGCCAGCACCAAGGGCAATTCCAAAAACATTCAGTACTTC. The chain joins TRBV9 to TRBJ2-4, with D unresolved. With 6 bases removed from V and 2 bases from J, the gap between germline ends came to 12 bases. In germline, CDR1 is SGDLS, CDR2 YYNGEE. The CDR3 is 14 amino acids.

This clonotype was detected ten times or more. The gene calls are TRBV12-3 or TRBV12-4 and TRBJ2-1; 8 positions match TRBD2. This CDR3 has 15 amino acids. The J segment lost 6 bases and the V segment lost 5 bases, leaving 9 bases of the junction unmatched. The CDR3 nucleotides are TGTGCCAGCAGTGGAGGACTAGCTGAGGGCAATGAGCAGTTCTTC. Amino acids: CASSGGLAEGNEQFF.

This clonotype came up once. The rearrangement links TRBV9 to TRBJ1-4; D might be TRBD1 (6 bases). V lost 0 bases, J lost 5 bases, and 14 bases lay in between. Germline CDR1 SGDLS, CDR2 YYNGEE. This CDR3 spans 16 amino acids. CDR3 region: CASSVAQGTGNEKLFF. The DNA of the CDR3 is TGTGCCAGCAGCGTAGCTCAGGGGACGGGGAATGAAAAACTGTTTTTT.

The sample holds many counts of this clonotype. The CDR3 DNA reads as TGTGCCAGCAGTTTTCAACTCTATGGCTACACCTTC. This gives the protein CASSFQLYGYTF. The chain uses TRBV2 and TRBJ1-2, with unresolved D. CDR3 length: 12 amino acids. Germline assignment: CDR1 SNHLY and CDR2 FYNNEI. Trimming shortened V by 5 bases and J by 4 bases, and 8 bases separated the two germline ends.

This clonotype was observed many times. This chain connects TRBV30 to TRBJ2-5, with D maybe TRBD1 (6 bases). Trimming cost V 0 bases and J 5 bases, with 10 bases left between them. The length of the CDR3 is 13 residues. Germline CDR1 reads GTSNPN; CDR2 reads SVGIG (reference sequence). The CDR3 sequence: CAWSVAGDETQYF. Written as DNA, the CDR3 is TGTGCCTGGAGTGTGGCAGGGGACGAGACCCAGTACTTC.

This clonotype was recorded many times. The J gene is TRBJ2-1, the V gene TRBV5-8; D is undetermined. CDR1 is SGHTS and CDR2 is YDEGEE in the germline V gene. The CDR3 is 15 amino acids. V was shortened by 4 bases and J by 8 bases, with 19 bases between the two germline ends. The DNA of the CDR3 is TGTGCCAGCAGCCTCTTCGTCCGACCCCCCGATGAGCAGTTCTTC. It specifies CASSLFVRPPDEQFF.

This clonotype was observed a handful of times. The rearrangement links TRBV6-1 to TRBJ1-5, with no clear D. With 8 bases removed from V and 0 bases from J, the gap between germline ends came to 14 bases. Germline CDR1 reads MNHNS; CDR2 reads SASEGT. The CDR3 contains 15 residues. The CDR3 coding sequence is TGTGCCAGCGAAGGGCTCGTTTATAGCAATCAGCCCCAGCATTTT. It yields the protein CASEGLVYSNQPQHF.

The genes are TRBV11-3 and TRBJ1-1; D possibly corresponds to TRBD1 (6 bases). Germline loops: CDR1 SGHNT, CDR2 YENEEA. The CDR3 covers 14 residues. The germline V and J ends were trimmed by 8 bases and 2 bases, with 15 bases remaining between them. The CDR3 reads CASHSRGGNTEAFF. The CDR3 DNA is TGTGCCAGCCACTCTCGGGGGGGCAACACTGAAGCTTTCTTT.

For the CDR3, the DNA is TGTGCCAGCAGCCAAGATCGTCCGGGCACCTATGGCTACACCTTC. Its translation is CASSQDRPGTYGYTF. The chain employs TRBV4-2 and TRBJ1-2; D is unclear. CDR1 and CDR2 from the germline V gene are LGHNA and YNFKEQ. V was pared by 0 bases and J by 4 bases, with 12 bases between. The CDR3 is made up of 15 amino acids.

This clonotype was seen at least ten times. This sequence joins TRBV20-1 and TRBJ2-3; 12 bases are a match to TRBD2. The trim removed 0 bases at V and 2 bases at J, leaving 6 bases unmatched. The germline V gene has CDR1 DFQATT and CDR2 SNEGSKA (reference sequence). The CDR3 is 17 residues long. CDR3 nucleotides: TGCAGTGCTAGAGATTGGACTAGCGGGATTGTCACAGATACGCAGTATTTT. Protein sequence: CSARDWTSGIVTDTQYF.

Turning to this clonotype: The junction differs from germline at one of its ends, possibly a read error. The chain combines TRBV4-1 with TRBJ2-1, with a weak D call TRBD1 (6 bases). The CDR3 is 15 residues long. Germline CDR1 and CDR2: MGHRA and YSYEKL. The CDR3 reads CASSPPGTLYSEQFF. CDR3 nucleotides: TGCGCCAGCAGCCCACCAGGGACACTATACAGTGAGCAGTTCTTC.

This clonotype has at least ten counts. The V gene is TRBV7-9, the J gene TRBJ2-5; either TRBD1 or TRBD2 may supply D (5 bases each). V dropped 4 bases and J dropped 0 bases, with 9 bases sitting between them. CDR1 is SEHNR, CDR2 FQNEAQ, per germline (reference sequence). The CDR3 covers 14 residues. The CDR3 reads CASSSGAYQETQYF. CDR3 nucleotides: TGTGCCAGCAGCTCCGGGGCTTACCAAGAGACCCAGTACTTC.

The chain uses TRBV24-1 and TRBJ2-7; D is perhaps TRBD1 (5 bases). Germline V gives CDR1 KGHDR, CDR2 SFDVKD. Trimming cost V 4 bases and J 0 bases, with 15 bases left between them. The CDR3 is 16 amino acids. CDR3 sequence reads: CATSDPGQGRSYEQYF. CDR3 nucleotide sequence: TGTGCCACCAGTGACCCAGGTCAGGGTCGCTCCTACGAGCAGTACTTC.

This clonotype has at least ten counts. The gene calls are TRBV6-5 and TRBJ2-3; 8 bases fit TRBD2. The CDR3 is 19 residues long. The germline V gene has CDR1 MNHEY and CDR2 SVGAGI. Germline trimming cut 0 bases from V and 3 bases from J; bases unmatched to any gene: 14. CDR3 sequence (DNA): TGTGCCAGCAGTTACTCGTTTAGCGGGAAGAGTACAGCAACAGATACGCAGTATTTT. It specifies CASSYSFSGKSTATDTQYF.

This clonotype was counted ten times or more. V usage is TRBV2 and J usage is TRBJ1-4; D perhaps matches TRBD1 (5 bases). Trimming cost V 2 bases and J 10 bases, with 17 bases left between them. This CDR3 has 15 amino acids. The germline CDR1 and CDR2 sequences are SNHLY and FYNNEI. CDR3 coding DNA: TGTGCCAGCAGTGAAACGGACGCAGGGAGGGGAAAACTGTTTTTT. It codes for CASSETDAGRGKLFF.